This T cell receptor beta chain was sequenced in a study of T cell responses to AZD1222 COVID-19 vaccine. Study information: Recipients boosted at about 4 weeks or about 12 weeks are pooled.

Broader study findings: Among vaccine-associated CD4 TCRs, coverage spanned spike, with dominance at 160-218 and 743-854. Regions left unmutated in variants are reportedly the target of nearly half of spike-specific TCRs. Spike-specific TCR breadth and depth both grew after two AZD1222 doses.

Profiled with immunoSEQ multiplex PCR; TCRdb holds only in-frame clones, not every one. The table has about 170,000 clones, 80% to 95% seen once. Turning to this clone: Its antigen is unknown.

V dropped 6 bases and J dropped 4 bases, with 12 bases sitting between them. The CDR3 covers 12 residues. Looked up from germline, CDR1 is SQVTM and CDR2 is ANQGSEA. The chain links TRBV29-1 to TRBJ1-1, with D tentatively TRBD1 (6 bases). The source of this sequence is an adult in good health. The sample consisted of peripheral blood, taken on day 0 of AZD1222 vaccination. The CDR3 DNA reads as TGCAGCGTCCCGGGGGGCCTCACTGAAGCTTTCTTT. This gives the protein CSVPGGLTEAFF.